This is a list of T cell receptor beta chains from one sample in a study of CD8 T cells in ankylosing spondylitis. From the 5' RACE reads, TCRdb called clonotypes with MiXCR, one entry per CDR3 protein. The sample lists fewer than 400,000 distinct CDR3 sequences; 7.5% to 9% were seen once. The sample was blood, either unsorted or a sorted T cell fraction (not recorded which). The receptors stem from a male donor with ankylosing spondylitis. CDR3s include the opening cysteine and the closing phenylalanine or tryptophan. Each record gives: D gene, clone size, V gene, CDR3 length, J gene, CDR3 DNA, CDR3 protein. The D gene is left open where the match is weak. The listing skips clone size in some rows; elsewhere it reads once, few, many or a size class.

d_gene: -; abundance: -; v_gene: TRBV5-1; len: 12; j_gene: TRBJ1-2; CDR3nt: TGCGCCAGCAGCTTGGGAGACAGCGGCTACACCTTC; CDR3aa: CASSLGDSGYTF
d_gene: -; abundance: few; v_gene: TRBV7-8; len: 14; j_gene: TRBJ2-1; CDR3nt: TGTGCCAGCAGCTTACGTGAGGGGAGGAATGAGCAGTTCTTC; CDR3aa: CASSLREGRNEQFF
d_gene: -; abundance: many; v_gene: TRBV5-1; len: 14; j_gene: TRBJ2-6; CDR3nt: TGCGCCAGCAGCTTGGTGACTAGGGCCAACGTCCTGACTTTC; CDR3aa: CASSLVTRANVLTF
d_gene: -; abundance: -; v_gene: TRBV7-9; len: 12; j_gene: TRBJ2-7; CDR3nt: TGTGCCAGCAGCCTTGGGTCCAACGAGCAGTACTTC; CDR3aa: CASSLGSNEQYF
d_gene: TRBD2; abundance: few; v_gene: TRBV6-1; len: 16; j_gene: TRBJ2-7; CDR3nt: TGTGCCAGCAGTGAAGCCTATCTAGCGGGAGCCAACGAGCAGTACTTC; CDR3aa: CASSEAYLAGANEQYF
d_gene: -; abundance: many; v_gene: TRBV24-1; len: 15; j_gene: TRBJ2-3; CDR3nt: TGTGCCACCAGTGCCGGGACATCCAGCACAGATACGCAGTATTTT; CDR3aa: CATSAGTSSTDTQYF
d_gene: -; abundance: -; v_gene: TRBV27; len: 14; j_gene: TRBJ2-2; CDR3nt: TGTGCCAGCAGTTTGGTCCGGTTTTCCGGGGAGCTGTTTTTT; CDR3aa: CASSLVRFSGELFF
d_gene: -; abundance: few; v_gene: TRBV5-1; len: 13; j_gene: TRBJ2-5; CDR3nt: TGCGCCAGCAGCTTGGTGACAGAAGAGACCCAGTACTTC; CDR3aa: CASSLVTEETQYF
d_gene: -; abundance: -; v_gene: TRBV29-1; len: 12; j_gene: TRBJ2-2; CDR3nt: TGCAGCGGGGAGCCCGGAACCGGGGAGCTGTTTTTT; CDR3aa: CSGEPGTGELFF
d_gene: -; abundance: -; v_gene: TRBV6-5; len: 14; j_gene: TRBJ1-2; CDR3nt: TGTGCCAGCAGTTACTCTCGACAGGACTATGGCTACACCTTC; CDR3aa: CASSYSRQDYGYTF
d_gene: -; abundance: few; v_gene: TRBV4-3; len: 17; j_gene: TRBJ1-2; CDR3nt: TGCGCCAGCAGCCAAGCGCAGAATCCCCACCTTCTCTATGGCTACACCTTC; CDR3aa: CASSQAQNPHLLYGYTF
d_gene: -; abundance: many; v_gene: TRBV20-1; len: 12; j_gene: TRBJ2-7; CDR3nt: TGCAGTGCTAGACGGAGGACCTACGAGCAGTACTTC; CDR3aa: CSARRRTYEQYF
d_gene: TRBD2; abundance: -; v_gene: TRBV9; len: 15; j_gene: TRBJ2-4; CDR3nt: TGTGCCAGCAGCGTAGGGGGCGGGAGTTCTAACATTCAGTACTTC; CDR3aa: CASSVGGGSSNIQYF
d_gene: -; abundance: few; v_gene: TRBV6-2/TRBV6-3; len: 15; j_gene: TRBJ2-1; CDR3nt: TGTGCCAGCGCGCAAATGGGGCGCTCCTACAATGAGCAGTTCTTC; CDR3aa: CASAQMGRSYNEQFF
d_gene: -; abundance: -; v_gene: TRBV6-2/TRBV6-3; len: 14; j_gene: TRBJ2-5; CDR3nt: TGTGCCAGCAGTTATAACCTCCACGCGGAGACCCAGTACTTC; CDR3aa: CASSYNLHAETQYF
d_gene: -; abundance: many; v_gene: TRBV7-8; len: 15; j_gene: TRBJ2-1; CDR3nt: TGTGCCAGCACCCTGGAGGGATTTCGGCGAAATGAGCAGTTCTTC; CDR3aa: CASTLEGFRRNEQFF
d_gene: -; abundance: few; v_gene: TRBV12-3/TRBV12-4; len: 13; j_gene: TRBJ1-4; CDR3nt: TGTGCCAGCAAAAACACAGGGTTTGAAAAACTGTTTTTT; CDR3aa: CASKNTGFEKLFF
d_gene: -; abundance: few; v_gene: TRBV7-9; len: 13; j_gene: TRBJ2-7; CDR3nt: TGTGCCAGCAGCCGACCGGGGTCCTACGAGCAGTACTTC; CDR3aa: CASSRPGSYEQYF
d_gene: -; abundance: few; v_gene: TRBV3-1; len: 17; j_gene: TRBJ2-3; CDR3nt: TGTGCCAGCAGCCAAGTTAGCGCTAGTCGAACTACAGATACGCAGTATTTT; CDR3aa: CASSQVSASRTTDTQYF
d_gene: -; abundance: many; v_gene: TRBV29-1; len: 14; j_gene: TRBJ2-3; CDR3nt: TGCAGCGTTGAAGGGGTTCCCTCGACAGATACGCAGTATTTT; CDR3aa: CSVEGVPSTDTQYF
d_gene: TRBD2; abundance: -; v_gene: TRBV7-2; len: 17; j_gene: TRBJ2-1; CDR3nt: TGTGCCAGCAGCCCCAGGGCCTCCGGTTGGGGGGGGGATGAGCAGTTCTTC; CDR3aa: CASSPRASGWGGDEQFF
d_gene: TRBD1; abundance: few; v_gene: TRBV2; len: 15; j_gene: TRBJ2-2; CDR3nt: TGTGCCAGCAGAACTCGACAGGGGGCGACCGGGGAGCTGTTTTTT; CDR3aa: CASRTRQGATGELFF
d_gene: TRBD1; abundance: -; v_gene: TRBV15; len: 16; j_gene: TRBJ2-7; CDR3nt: TGTGCCACCAGCAGAGGAAGGCAGGGGGCTTACTACGAGCAGTACTTC; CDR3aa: CATSRGRQGAYYEQYF
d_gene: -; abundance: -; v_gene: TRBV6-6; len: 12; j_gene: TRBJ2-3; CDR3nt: TGTGCCAGCCGAGGGGGCACAGATACGCAGTATTTT; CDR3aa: CASRGGTDTQYF
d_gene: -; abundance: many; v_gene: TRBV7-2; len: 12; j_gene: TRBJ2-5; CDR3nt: TGTGCCAGCAGTCTACATGGGGAGACCCAGTACTTC; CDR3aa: CASSLHGETQYF
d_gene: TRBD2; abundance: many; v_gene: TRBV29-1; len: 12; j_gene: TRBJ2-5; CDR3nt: TGCAGCGTTCTACTAGCGGGAGAGACCCAGTACTTC; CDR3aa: CSVLLAGETQYF
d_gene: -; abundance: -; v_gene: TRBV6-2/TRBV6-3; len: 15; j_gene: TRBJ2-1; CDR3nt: TGTGCCAGCAGTCCACAGGGAAGAGGCAATAATGAGCAGTTCTTC; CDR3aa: CASSPQGRGNNEQFF
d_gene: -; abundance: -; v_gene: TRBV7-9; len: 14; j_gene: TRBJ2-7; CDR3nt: TGTGCCAGCAGCGCAGCCGGGACCGACTACGAGCAGTACTTC; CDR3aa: CASSAAGTDYEQYF
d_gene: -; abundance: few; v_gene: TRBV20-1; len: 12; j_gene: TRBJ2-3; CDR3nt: TGCAGTGGGTCAGCAGACCCAGATACGCAGTATTTT; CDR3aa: CSGSADPDTQYF
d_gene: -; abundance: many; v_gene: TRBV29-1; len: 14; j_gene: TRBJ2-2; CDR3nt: TGCAGCGTCTCGGGACAAATGAACACCGGGGAGCTGTTTTTT; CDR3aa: CSVSGQMNTGELFF